These 21 T cell receptor beta chains originate from one sample sequenced in a study of memory CD4+ T cells and cytomegalovirus serostatus. TCRdb keeps only in-frame clones here, not all; method: immunoSEQ multiplex PCR. The sample includes tens of thousands of clones, over 60% of them seen just once. Single viable CD3+CD4+CD8-CD45RO+ cells were sorted as the memory CD4+ T cells. Input material: memory CD4+ T cells from blood. The receptors originated from an adult in good health and CMV-seronegative.

CDR3 protein: CASSLGPPLDTQYF. The CDR3, as DNA: TGTGCCAGCAGCTTAGGACCACCGCTAGATACGCAGTATTTT. The rearrangement uses TRBV7-2 and TRBJ2-3; no reliable D call. The CDR3 is 14 amino acids. V was trimmed by 1 base and J by 5 bases, leaving 10 bases between them. The germline CDR1 and CDR2 sequences are SGHTA and FQGNSA.

The chain links TRBV29-1 to TRBJ2-7, with D tentatively TRBD1 (5 bases). This CDR3 is 13 amino acids long. The V gene lost 1 base and the J gene lost 2 bases, with 9 bases spanning the gap. CDR1 is SQVTM and CDR2 is ANQGSEA in the germline V gene. The CDR3 here is CSVEGTGPYEQYF. The DNA of the CDR3 is TGCAGCGTTGAAGGAACAGGCCCCTACGAGCAGTACTTC.

The chain uses TRBV7-8 and TRBJ2-7; the D gene is possibly TRBD2 (5 bases). V gave up 4 bases and J gave up 1 base, with 11 bases separating them. The CDR3 consists of 14 residues. Germline assignment: CDR1 SGHVS and CDR2 FQNEAQ. CDR3 in amino acids: CASSSSRESYEQYF. In nucleotides, the CDR3 is TGTGCCAGCAGCTCATCCCGGGAATCCTACGAGCAGTACTTC. The variable domain in full, with the rest retrieved from reference TRBV7-8 and TRBJ2-7, is GAGVSQSPRYKVAKRGQDVALRCDPISGHVSLFWYQQALGQGPEFLTYFQNEAQLDKSGLPSDRFFAERPEGSVSTLKIQRTQQEDSAVYLCASSSSRESYEQYFGPGTRLTVT.

This chain links TRBV11-2 with TRBJ2-2; D not certain. This CDR3 has 13 residues. The V end lost 8 bases, the J end lost 3 bases, and 10 bases lay between the germline ends. From germline, CDR1 is SGHAT and CDR2 FQNNGV. CDR3 in DNA: TGTGCCAGCGGCACTTTGGACACCGGGGAGCTGTTTTTT. Its protein product is CASGTLDTGELFF.

The chain carries TRBV9 and TRBJ1-2; weak D call: TRBD1 (5 bases). Germline assignment: CDR1 SGDLS and CDR2 YYNGEE. The CDR3 runs 12 residues. Deletions cut 0 bases from V and 7 bases from J, with 7 bases between. The CDR3 nucleotides read TGTGCCAGCAGCGTAGCGAGGGGTGGCTACACCTTC. Protein product: CASSVARGGYTF.

This chain joins TRBV5-5 and TRBJ1-1; D perhaps matches TRBD1 (5 bases). V lost 1 base and J lost 1, with 11 bases in between. This CDR3 spans 15 amino acids. The V gene's germline CDR1 is SGHKS and CDR2 YYEKEE (reference sequence). The CDR3 nucleotides read TGTGCCAGCAGCTTGTATCAGGGTACGAACACTGAAGCTTTCTTT. Its protein is CASSLYQGTNTEAFF.

The rearrangement links TRBV20-1 to TRBJ2-1, with TRBD2 identical over 8 bases. This CDR3 spans 11 amino acids. The germline gives CDR1 DFQATT, CDR2 SNEGSKA (reference sequence). This CDR3 is CSPVAGNEQFF. CDR3 DNA: TGCAGCCCCGTAGCGGGAAATGAGCAGTTCTTC.

The V gene is TRBV20-1, the J gene TRBJ2-1; no definite D call. The CDR3 spans 11 residues. V dropped 7 bases and J dropped 7 bases, with 11 bases sitting between them. Germline V lookup: CDR1 DFQATT, CDR2 SNEGSKA (reference sequence). CDR3 amino acids: CSVPLGNEQFF. CDR3 sequence (DNA): TGCAGTGTCCCTCTAGGGAATGAGCAGTTCTTC.

By proportion, this clone is medium-sized. The CDR3 spells CASRRTGGDTEAFF. The CDR3 region has the DNA TGTGCCAGCAGGAGGACAGGGGGCGACACTGAAGCTTTCTTT. V gene TRBV7-2 combines with J gene TRBJ1-1, with TRBD1 identical over 11 bases. The CDR3 is made up of 14 amino acids. From germline, CDR1 is SGHTA and CDR2 FQGNSA. With V trimmed by 6 bases and J by 3 bases, 3 bases remained unmatched. Full variable domain (outside the CDR3, taken from reference TRBV7-2 and TRBJ1-1): GAGVSQSPSNKVTEKGKDVELRCDPISGHTALYWYRQSLGQGLEFLIYFQGNSAPDKSGLPSDRFSAERTGGSVSTLTIQRTQQEDSAVYLCASRRTGGDTEAFFGQGTRLTVV.

This clone was detected only a few times. The chain employs TRBV11-3 and TRBJ2-7, with D perhaps TRBD1 (5 bases). Germline CDR1 reads SGHNT; CDR2 reads YENEEA. The V end lost 4 bases, the J end lost 5 bases, and 18 bases lay between the germline ends. CDR3 size: 15 residues. The CDR3, as DNA: TGTGCCAGCAGCTACGATAAAGGGGTAAGGAACGAGCAGTACTTC. It specifies CASSYDKGVRNEQYF.

This rearrangement joins TRBV11-3 to TRBJ1-1; D is uncertain. The V and J ends lost 3 bases and 9 bases respectively, with 8 bases between them. Germline V gives CDR1 SGHNT, CDR2 YENEEA. The CDR3 sequence is 11 residues long. CDR3 sequence reads: CASSLRSKAFF. The CDR3 nucleotides are TGTGCCAGCAGCTTGCGGTCGAAAGCTTTCTTT.

The genes are TRBV27 and TRBJ2-1; 7 positions agree with TRBD2. The germline gives CDR1 MNHEY, CDR2 SMNVEV (reference sequence). With 5 bases clipped from V and 6 bases from J, the junction kept 7 bases outside the gene matches. This CDR3 comprises 14 residues. The CDR3 is CASSQRRGGNEQFF. For the CDR3, the DNA is TGTGCCAGCAGTCAGCGCCGCGGGGGCAATGAGCAGTTCTTC.

For the CDR3, the DNA is TGTGCCAGTAGTATCCTCTGGGGAGGGGGGAACACTGAAGCTTTCTTT. This translates into CASSILWGGGNTEAFF. The gene calls are TRBV19 and TRBJ1-1; D perhaps matches TRBD1 (6 bases). The CDR3 is 16 residues long. Germline lookup yields CDR1 LNHDA and CDR2 SQIVND (reference sequence). Trimming shortened V by 3 bases and J by 1 base, and 15 bases separated the two germline ends.

Written as DNA, the CDR3 is TGTGCCAGCAGCCGCGGACTAGCGGGGCAAGAGACCCAGTACTTC. This translates into CASSRGLAGQETQYF. This chain links TRBV7-6 with TRBJ2-5; 12 bases are shared with TRBD2. Germline loops: CDR1 SGHVS, CDR2 FNYEAQ. V was clipped by 5 bases and J by 2 bases; unmatched bases: 3. The CDR3 has 15 residues.

The chain joins TRBV18 to TRBJ1-1, with D unclear. CDR3 length: 15 residues. CDR1 is KGHSH and CDR2 is LQKENI in the germline V gene. V was trimmed by 4 bases and J by 0 bases, leaving 12 bases between them. CDR3 in amino acids: CASSLAPGMNTEAFF. The CDR3 region has the DNA TGTGCCAGCTCACTCGCTCCGGGGATGAACACTGAAGCTTTCTTT.

The chain links TRBV5-5 to TRBJ1-4, with D unclear. The CDR3 covers 13 residues. V was trimmed by 0 bases and J by 5 bases, leaving 5 bases between them. CDR1 is SGHKS and CDR2 is YYEKEE in the germline V gene (reference sequence). For the CDR3, the DNA is TGTGCCAGCAGCTTGGGCGTGAATGAAAAACTGTTTTTT. This gives the protein CASSLGVNEKLFF.

V usage is TRBV6-1 and J usage is TRBJ2-4; TRBD2 is a possible D gene (6 bases). There are 13 residues in the CDR3. The V end lost 5 bases, the J end lost 3 bases, and 8 bases lay between the germline ends. From germline, CDR1 is MNHNS and CDR2 SASEGT. CDR3 region: CASSREVKNIQYF. The CDR3 DNA follows: TGTGCCAGCAGTAGGGAGGTCAAAAACATTCAGTACTTC.

This clone appeared a single time. The V gene is TRBV16, the J gene TRBJ2-7, with D possibly matching TRBD1 (6 bases). Per the germline V gene, CDR1 is KGHSY and CDR2 is FQNENV. The CDR3 runs to 14 residues. Trimming removed 0 bases from V and 5 bases from J, with 11 bases in between. CDR3 DNA: TGTGCCAGCAGCCAATCCCGACAGGACCACGAGCAGTACTTC. Its protein is CASSQSRQDHEQYF. Full variable domain (outside the CDR3, taken from reference TRBV16 and TRBJ2-7): GEEVAQTPKHLVRGEGQKAKLYCAPIKGHSYVFWYQQVLKNEFKFLISFQNENVFDETGMPKERFSAKCLPNSPCSLEIQATKLEDSAVYFCASSQSRQDHEQYFGPGTRLTVT.

This chain links TRBV6-5 with TRBJ2-1; D unclear. The CDR3 consists of 11 residues. The V end was cut by 10 bases, the J end by 7 bases, with 11 bases between. Germline V gives CDR1 MNHEY, CDR2 SVGAGI. CDR3 region: CATRSRNEQFF. The CDR3 DNA is TGTGCCACCCGATCCCGTAATGAGCAGTTCTTC.

The chain combines TRBV5-4 with TRBJ2-7, with 10 bases aligning to TRBD2. V dropped 4 bases and J dropped 2; count of bases not matched to a gene: 6. Germline V CDR1 and CDR2: SGHNT, YYREEE (reference sequence). There are 15 residues in the CDR3. The CDR3 sequence: CASSIDSGRAYEQYF. The CDR3 DNA reads as TGTGCCAGCAGCATTGACAGCGGGAGGGCCTACGAGCAGTACTTC.

V usage is TRBV19 and J usage is TRBJ2-7, with D maybe TRBD2 (7 bases). Deletions cut 7 bases from V and 1 base from J, with 17 bases between. CDR1 and CDR2 from the germline V gene are LNHDA and SQIVND (reference sequence). The length of the CDR3 is 15 residues. The CDR3: CASTPGGAGSYEQYF. CDR3 nucleotide sequence: TGTGCCAGTACCCCTGGGGGGGCAGGTTCCTACGAGCAGTACTTC. Full variable domain (remainder filled in from reference TRBV19 and TRBJ2-7): DGGITQSPKYLFRKEGQNVTLSCEQNLNHDAMYWYRQDPGQGLRLIYYSQIVNDFQKGDIAEGYSVSREKKESFPLTVTSAQKNPTAFYLCASTPGGAGSYEQYFGPGTRLTVT.